The text below deals with one T cell receptor (beta chain). The data originate from a study of blood T cell repertoires in COVID-19. Whole-study context: Collection of acute and convalescent COVID-19 samples took place in the United States, Italy and Spain. PBMCs, B-cell-depleted T cells, or T cells provided the cDNA or gDNA that made up the material.

CDR1 is SGHTA, CDR2 FQGNSA, per germline. V lost 4 bases and J lost 8; bases outside the gene matches: 14. The CDR3 sequence is 18 residues long. The protocol was immunoSEQ multiplex PCR, while the TCRdb copy is restricted to in-frame clones and leaves out a portion. The sample includes about 69,000 clones, over 70% of them seen just once. This chain joins TRBV7-2 and TRBJ2-3, with 14 bases fitting TRBD2. Specimen: peripheral blood. The TCR originated in a man between 60 and 70 years old with acute or convalescent COVID-19. CDR3 bases: TGTGCCAGCAGCTCCGCCCCGGGACTAGCGGGGGCGCCGGGTACGCAGTATTTT. It is translated as CASSSAPGLAGAPGTQYF.